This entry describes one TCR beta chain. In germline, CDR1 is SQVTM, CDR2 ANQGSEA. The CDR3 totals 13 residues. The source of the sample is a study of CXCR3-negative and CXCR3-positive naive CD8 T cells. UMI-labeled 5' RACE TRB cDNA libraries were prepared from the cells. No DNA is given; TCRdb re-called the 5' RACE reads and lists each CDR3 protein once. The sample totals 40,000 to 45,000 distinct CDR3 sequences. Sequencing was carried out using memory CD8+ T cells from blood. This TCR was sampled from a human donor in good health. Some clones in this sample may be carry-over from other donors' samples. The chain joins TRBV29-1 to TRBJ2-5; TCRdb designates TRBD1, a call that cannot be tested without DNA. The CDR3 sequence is CSVVGAGEDTQYF.